This TCR beta chain was captured in a study of blood T cell repertoires in COVID-19. Clones were sequenced by immunoSEQ multiplex PCR, and TCRdb holds only the in-frame ones, with some missing. The table lists around 260,000 clones, about 87% of them singletons. This clone was seen a few times. Germline CDR1 MNHEY, CDR2 SMNVEV (reference sequence). The germline V and J ends were trimmed by 5 bases and 3 bases, with 8 bases remaining between them. The CDR3 totals 13 residues. This sequence originates from a man aged 55-75 years who had recovered from COVID-19. The chain joins TRBV27 to TRBJ1-5; D is undetermined. The sequencing sample was made of peripheral blood. Written as DNA, the CDR3 is TGTGCCAGCAGTAGTGGGCACAATCAGCCCCAGCATTTT. It yields the protein CASSSGHNQPQHF.